The rows below give T cell receptor beta chains drawn from one sample of a study of T-cell reconstitution after alpha-beta-depleted transplantation in children. TCRdb processed the PCR reads anew with MiXCR; each CDR3 protein has one entry. The table includes about 610,000 distinct CDR3 sequences, 10% detected once. Specimen: PBMCs from the stem cell graft donor, collected from the stem cell graft. The receptors shown here come from a human donor who donated a stem cell graft to a child with acute myeloid leukemia. Each CDR3 is given without its conserved first and last residue. The order of the fields is V gene, CDR3 protein.

TRBV6-6 | ASTGLAKNIQY
TRBV11-2 | ASSPGGGGSYEQY
TRBV5-1 | ASSLPGGSGANVLT
TRBV20-1 | SARDRGLAGGPGADTQY
TRBV5-4 | ASSPGLAGVMYNEQF
TRBV7-3 | ASRRRGGANEKLF
TRBV7-2 | ASSLQGALEAF
TRBV5-1 | ASSGELATYGTDTQY
TRBV29-1 | SVEGLEGYT
TRBV7-3 | ASSWGMADEQY
TRBV6-5 | ASSYGGASYNEQF
TRBV7-9 | ASSLSSGADTQY
TRBV18 | ASSPMASSGRSETQY
TRBV5-1 | ASSWTSGSGYEQY
TRBV20-1 | SAPRGERYGYT
TRBV20-1 | SARGPTYNEQF
TRBV6-2/TRBV6-3 | ASSRGGENYGYT
TRBV2 | ARRGPERPYYNEQF
TRBV20-1 | SARGESGRNSDTQY
TRBV11-1 | ASSLGRGPVEAF
TRBV19 | ASSMGRGLGDTQY
TRBV4-2 | ASSQPSGAGNTIY
TRBV7-2 | ASSPVMGGELF
TRBV12-5 | ASGFPDTEAF
TRBV6-2/TRBV6-3 | ASSQGREQF
TRBV29-1 | SVEPGQGTYEQY
TRBV6-1 | ASSEAQSGRGADTQY
TRBV5-1 | ASSPGQGGETQY
TRBV4-3 | ASSQVGPGNTIY
TRBV20-1 | SVRAQNFYEQY
TRBV4-2 | ASSPLGSYNEQF
TRBV18 | ASSRTDREGTGELF
TRBV27 | ASSLGIPGQPQH
TRBV29-1 | SVAGLAGGTNEQF
TRBV5-1 | ASSLRDSNNEQF
TRBV5-1 | ASSYFSLSTDTQY
TRBV29-1 | SVVGSLNTGELF
TRBV5-5 | ASSLDIYEQY
TRBV12-3/TRBV12-4 | ASSWALASSYNEQF
TRBV2 | ASSEGLTITYEQY
TRBV20-1 | SARSGRPQETQY
TRBV27 | ASSLGGRGGPYEQY
TRBV7-9 | ASSFRTDNTDTQY
TRBV5-1 | ASSLGLNEQF
TRBV3-1 | ASSPQVYNSPLH
TRBV4-3 | ASSQGPGQGAYEQY
TRBV20-1 | SARLAGQRDEQY
TRBV7-2 | ASSSSVLAGAADTQY
TRBV5-5 | ASSLLSGRGSYEQY
TRBV28 | ASTLWGDGTGETQY